The 22 T cell receptor beta chains below all came from one sample that was sequenced in a study of a mutant IDH1 vaccine in newly diagnosed glioma. Indicated time point: week 11, during vaccination. Doses consisted of 300 ug of mutant IDH1 20-mer peptide each, paired with topical imiquimod. Clones were read by immunoSEQ multiplex PCR, and TCRdb kept only the in-frame ones, dropping some. The sample lists about 40,000 clones, 80% occurring once. These receptors lack a known antigen. Here the sequenced sample was peripheral blood mononuclear cells (PBMCs), taken from a glioma patient whose treatment included an IDH1 peptide vaccine. The origin of the receptors is a woman under 40 with glioma. Some clones in this sample may be carry-over from other donors' samples.

V gene TRBV28 combines with J gene TRBJ2-3; D remains unclear. Germline V lookup: CDR1 MDHEN, CDR2 SYDVKM. Trimming pared 2 bases from V and 5 bases from J, leaving 5 bases between. The CDR3 covers 12 residues. The CDR3 is CASSLRLDTQYF. DNA of the CDR3: TGTGCCAGCAGTTTACGCCTAGATACGCAGTATTTT.

J is TRBJ2-7 and V is TRBV7-6; 7 bases are a match to TRBD1. This CDR3 comprises 18 residues. V gave up 1 base and J gave up 2 bases; unmatched junction bases: 14. The germline CDR1 and CDR2 sequences are SGHVS and FNYEAQ. DNA for the CDR3: TGTGCCAGCAGCTTAGTCAGGCCGACAGGGATCAAACCCTACGAGCAGTACTTC. The encoded protein is CASSLVRPTGIKPYEQYF.

The V call is TRBV7-2, the J call TRBJ2-5; no firm D call. Trimming removed 5 bases at V and 2 bases at J, with 12 bases between. There are 14 residues in the CDR3. Germline loops: CDR1 SGHTA, CDR2 FQGNSA. Written as DNA, the CDR3 is TGTGCCAGCAGCCCGTTTACAAGTCAAGAGACCCAGTACTTC. The encoded protein is CASSPFTSQETQYF.

The rearrangement links TRBV6-1 to TRBJ2-4; 8 nucleotides line up with TRBD2. With V trimmed by 3 bases and J by 6 bases, 16 bases remained unmatched. The length of the CDR3 is 18 residues. CDR1 is MNHNS and CDR2 is SASEGT in the germline V gene. The CDR3 loop reads CASSDPDSQRESRNIQYF. The CDR3 DNA follows: TGTGCCAGCAGTGACCCCGATTCTCAGCGGGAGTCTAGAAACATTCAGTACTTC.

V and J are TRBV7-9 and TRBJ1-3, with unresolved D. The CDR3 consists of 14 residues. Trimming took 8 bases from V and 0 from J, leaving 11 bases between them. The germline V gene encodes CDR1 SEHNR and CDR2 FQNEAQ (reference sequence). The CDR3 DNA is TGTGCCAGCCGCCGGGGTGACTCTGGAAACACCATATATTTT. As protein: CASRRGDSGNTIYF.

This clone was counted only a few times. V gene TRBV7-2 combines with J gene TRBJ2-1; 7 bases are a match to TRBD2. Germline lookup yields CDR1 SGHTA and CDR2 FQGNSA. With V trimmed by 0 bases and J by 7 bases, 0 bases remained unmatched. The CDR3 has 13 amino acids. The CDR3: CASSLAAGNEQFF. The CDR3 DNA is TGTGCCAGCAGCTTAGCAGCGGGGAATGAGCAGTTCTTC.

The chain is built from TRBV7-8 and TRBJ2-4, with 7 bases aligning to TRBD1. The CDR3 is 14 amino acids. In germline, CDR1 is SGHVS, CDR2 FQNEAQ. V was pared by 5 bases and J by 3 bases, with 4 bases of the junction left unmatched. The CDR3 DNA follows: TGTGCCAGCAGCCCAGGGGGTTTCAAAAACATTCAGTACTTC. Residues: CASSPGGFKNIQYF.

The chain recombines TRBV9 with TRBJ2-5; TRBD2 aligns across 12 bases. Germline V gives CDR1 SGDLS, CDR2 YYNGEE. The CDR3 spans 15 residues. J lost 4 bases, V lost 0 bases, and 1 base had no gene match. The CDR3 DNA reads TGTGCCAGCAGCGTAGGGGGACTAGCGGGAGAGACCCAGTACTTC. Encoded protein: CASSVGGLAGETQYF.

The chain uses TRBV5-4 and TRBJ2-5; D call uncertain. The CDR3 is 14 residues long. Per the germline V gene, CDR1 is SGHNT and CDR2 is YYREEE (reference sequence). The V end was cut by 0 bases, the J end by 5 bases, with 11 bases between. The CDR3, as DNA: TGTGCCAGCAGCTTGGACGGCCGGTGGGAGACCCAGTACTTC. This sequence encodes CASSLDGRWETQYF.

This sequence joins TRBV6-5 and TRBJ2-1; TRBD1 agrees at 7 bases. V was clipped by 2 bases and J by 5 bases; unmatched bases: 9. The germline CDR1 and CDR2 sequences are MNHEY and SVGAGI. This CDR3 spans 16 amino acids. CDR3 bases: TGTGCCAGCAGTTACCGGGTCCAGGGGGATCACAATGAGCAGTTCTTC. Amino acid sequence: CASSYRVQGDHNEQFF.

This chain uses TRBV12-5 with TRBJ2-5; D uncertain. CDR3 size: 11 residues. The V and J ends lost 3 bases and 5 bases respectively, with 4 bases between them. From germline, CDR1 is LGHNT and CDR2 FRNRAP. The CDR3 loop reads CASGLGETQYF. DNA for the CDR3: TGTGCTAGTGGTTTAGGGGAGACCCAGTACTTC.

This clone came up once. The chain links TRBV27 to TRBJ2-6, with D possibly TRBD1 on 5 matching bases. Per the germline V gene, CDR1 is MNHEY and CDR2 is SMNVEV (reference sequence). V lost 6 bases and J lost 2, with 5 bases in between. This CDR3 comprises 13 residues. The CDR3 DNA reads TGTGCCAGCAGCAGGGCTGGGGCCAACGTCCTGACTTTC. It yields the protein CASSRAGANVLTF.

The chain carries TRBV4-1 and TRBJ2-7, with D tentatively TRBD2 (7 bases). Germline-derived CDR1 and CDR2 are MGHRA and YSYEKL. Trimming took 2 bases from V and 5 from J, leaving 16 bases between them. The CDR3 extends over 15 amino acids. CDR3 nucleotide sequence: TGCGCCAGCAGCCAATCCCCGGGGAGGGGGGACGAGCAGTACTTC. It is translated as CASSQSPGRGDEQYF.

The chain recombines TRBV5-6 with TRBJ2-7; unclear D gene. The CDR3 length is 14 residues. CDR1 and CDR2 from the germline V gene are SGHDT and YYEEEE. V lost 0 bases, J lost 3 bases, and 10 bases lay in between. The DNA of the CDR3 is TGTGCCAGCAGCTTGGTGGTAGGCAGCTACGAGCAGTACTTC. It is translated as CASSLVVGSYEQYF.

A word on this clone: A junction end diverges from the germline sequence, so it may reflect a read error. V usage is TRBV5-5 and J usage is TRBJ1-1, with D hard to call. Germline V gene sequence: CDR1 SGHKS, CDR2 YYEKEE (reference sequence). The CDR3 is made up of 15 amino acids. The CDR3 loop is CASSLEASRNTEAFF. DNA for the CDR3: TGTGCCAGCAGCTTGGAGGCATCTAGGAACACTGAAGCCTTCTTT.

This clone was counted only a few times. The gene calls are TRBV29-1 and TRBJ1-1; TRBD1 might be the D (5 bases). V was trimmed by 4 bases and J by 5 bases, leaving 17 bases between them. The CDR3 is made up of 14 amino acids. The germline CDR1 and CDR2 sequences are SQVTM and ANQGSEA. The CDR3 nucleotides are TGCAGCGTTGCGGGGGACGCGGCGGGGACTGAAGCTTTCTTT. It encodes CSVAGDAAGTEAFF. Full variable domain (missing parts from reference TRBV29-1 and TRBJ1-1): SAVISQKPSRDICQRGTSLTIQCQVDSQVTMMFWYRQQPGQSLTLIATANQGSEATYESGFVIDKFPISRPNLTFSTLTVSNMSPEDSSIYLCSVAGDAAGTEAFFGQGTRLTVV.

V is TRBV13 and J is TRBJ2-2; D might be TRBD2 (5 bases). The CDR3 is 14 amino acids. Germline V gene lookup returns CDR1 PRHDT and CDR2 FYEKMQ (reference sequence). V was shortened by 0 bases and J by 7 bases, with 9 bases between the two germline ends. The chain's CDR3 is CASSLGGSGGELFF. The CDR3 region has the DNA TGTGCCAGCAGCTTAGGGGGGAGCGGCGGGGAGCTGTTTTTT.

Only a few counts were recorded for this clone. The chain carries TRBV7-9 and TRBJ1-5, with D hard to call. The CDR3 is made up of 17 amino acids. V gave up 4 bases and J gave up 0 bases, with 16 bases separating them. Germline V gene lookup returns CDR1 SEHNR and CDR2 FQNEAQ (reference sequence). The CDR3 bases are TGTGCCAGCAGCTCTAGCGGCGGAGCAAATAGCAATCAGCCCCAGCATTTT. Its translation: CASSSSGGANSNQPQHF.

The gene calls are TRBV10-1 and TRBJ2-3; TRBD2 agrees at 9 bases. The germline V gene has CDR1 WNHNN and CDR2 SYGVQD (reference sequence). Germline trimming cut 1 base from V and 4 bases from J; bases unmatched to any gene: 9. This CDR3 is 17 amino acids long. The CDR3 DNA follows: TGCGCCAGCAGTGAGTTCTTAGCGGGAGAGGGACCAGATACGCAGTATTTT. The encoded protein is CASSEFLAGEGPDTQYF.

The chain combines TRBV7-9 with TRBJ1-5; D ambiguous. The ends were cut back, 2 bases at V and 5 bases at J, with 7 bases in the middle. Germline V gene data show CDR1 as SEHNR and CDR2 as FQNEAQ (reference sequence). There are 13 residues in the CDR3. DNA of the CDR3: TGTGCCAGCAGCTTATCTACAGATCAGCCCCAGCATTTT. It translates to CASSLSTDQPQHF.

This chain joins TRBV27 and TRBJ2-3; D could derive from TRBD1 or TRBD2 (5 bases each). Trimming removed 6 bases from V and 1 base from J, with 14 bases in between. The CDR3 has 15 amino acids. Germline V gene lookup returns CDR1 MNHEY and CDR2 SMNVEV (reference sequence). The CDR3 nucleotides are TGTGCCAGCAGCTATGGGGGTTGGGGCACAGATACGCAGTATTTT. Translated: CASSYGGWGTDTQYF.

This clone appeared a few times. The V gene is TRBV14, the J gene TRBJ1-1, with D unresolved. Germline CDR1 is SGHDN and CDR2 is FVKESK. V lost 3 bases and J lost 6, with 17 bases in between. This CDR3 is built from 15 residues. The CDR3 sequence: CASSQQGALGSEAFF. The CDR3 region has the DNA TGTGCCAGCAGCCAGCAAGGCGCTCTAGGGTCTGAAGCTTTCTTT.